This T cell receptor (beta chain) stems from a study of T cell responses to AZD1222 COVID-19 vaccine. On this clone: Antigen specificity is unknown.

The study, taken as a whole, reports: The study identified only six AZD1222 recipients as seropositive at baseline. Repertoire collection took place solely once the T cell response had peaked. A mostly white British donor set with more females was recruited, and clonal diversity was possibly underestimated.

Here immunoSEQ multiplex PCR was the method, and the copy in TCRdb shows in-frame clones only, minus some. The data show 150,000 to 200,000 clones, approximately 93% seen once. Germline V CDR1 and CDR2: MNHEY, SVGAGI. The germline V and J ends were trimmed by 6 bases and 1 base, with 12 bases remaining between them. The CDR3 length is 14 residues. The chain joins TRBV6-5 to TRBJ1-1, with D possibly TRBD1 on 5 matching bases. The sample in question was peripheral blood, obtained on day 0 of AZD1222 vaccination. The receptor comes from an adult in good health. The CDR3 DNA follows: TGTGCCAGCAGCCTTCAGACAGAGAACACTGAAGCTTTCTTT. As protein: CASSLQTENTEAFF.